These T cell receptor beta chains were read from a single sample in a study of T cells in Graves' hyperthyroidism and ophthalmopathy. TCRdb processed the multiplex PCR reads anew with MiXCR; each CDR3 protein has one entry. The profile shows about 400,000 distinct CDR3 sequences, about 15% of them singletons. What was sequenced was blood. The source of these receptors is a woman between 18 and 30 years old with Graves' hyperthyroidism. Each CDR3 is given with its conserved first and last residue. The D gene is left open where the match is weak. Some rows have no size entry. The others give once, few or many, or a class for an expanded clone.

J gene	V gene	clone size	D gene	CDR3 protein	CDR3 DNA
TRBJ1-5	TRBV4-1	few	TRBD1	CASSQGEGAGQPQHF	TGCGCCAGCAGCCAAGGGGAGGGGGCGGGTCAGCCCCAGCATTTT
TRBJ2-1	TRBV7-2	many	TRBD2	CASSLRGGLEQFF	TGTGCCAGCAGCTTACGGGGGGGCCTTGAGCAGTTCTTC
TRBJ1-6	TRBV20-1	NA	NA	CSARAATNDSPLHF	TGCAGTGCTAGGGCAGCTACCAATGATTCACCCCTCCACTTT
TRBJ1-5	TRBV20-1	many	NA	CSARPQLGIDQPQHF	TGCAGTGCTAGACCTCAGTTAGGCATTGATCAGCCCCAGCATTTT
TRBJ1-1	TRBV11-3	once	NA	CASSLFGDGDTEAFF	TGTGCCAGCAGCTTATTCGGGGATGGGGACACTGAAGCTTTCTTT
TRBJ2-1	TRBV11-3	many	TRBD2	CASSFSPETSLNEQFF	TGTGCCAGCAGCTTCTCACCCGAGACTAGCTTGAATGAGCAGTTCTTC
TRBJ2-1	TRBV27	NA	TRBD2	CASRTYSGGGYNEQFF	TGTGCCAGCAGGACCTATAGCGGGGGGGGTTACAATGAGCAGTTCTTC
TRBJ2-5	TRBV2	many	TRBD2	CASRGLSGGAETQYF	TGTGCCAGCAGGGGACTTAGCGGGGGGGCGGAGACCCAGTACTTC
TRBJ2-1	TRBV10-3	few	TRBD2	CAITTGTSGYNEQFF	TGTGCCATCACCACCGGGACTAGCGGCTACAATGAGCAGTTCTTC
TRBJ1-2	TRBV6-1	many	NA	CASSPQPNLGGYTF	TGTGCCAGCAGCCCTCAGCCTAACCTGGGGGGCTACACCTTC
TRBJ2-5	TRBV3-1	many	TRBD2	CASSLRLAGGLQETQYF	TGTGCCAGCAGCTTAAGACTAGCGGGGGGCCTACAAGAGACCCAGTACTTC
TRBJ1-1	TRBV6-1	many	NA	CASSPLSTEAFF	TGTGCCAGCAGTCCTCTGTCCACTGAAGCTTTCTTT
TRBJ2-6	TRBV20-1	few	NA	CSASASGVSGANVLTF	TGCAGTGCTAGTGCCTCCGGGGTCTCTGGGGCCAACGTCCTGACTTTC
TRBJ2-7	TRBV2	many	NA	CASRDAGTYEQYF	TGTGCCAGCCGGGACGCCGGCACCTACGAGCAGTACTTC
TRBJ1-1	TRBV29-1	many	TRBD1	CSVETGENTEAFF	TGCAGCGTAGAGACAGGGGAGAACACTGAAGCTTTCTTT
TRBJ2-7	TRBV6-1	NA	TRBD2	CASSERTSGGVMGYEQYF	TGTGCCAGCAGTGAAAGAACTAGCGGGGGGGTAATGGGTTACGAGCAGTACTTC
TRBJ2-5	TRBV25-1	many	NA	CASSEPWGSETQYF	TGTGCCAGCAGTGAACCCTGGGGTTCGGAGACCCAGTACTTC
TRBJ2-1	TRBV7-3	NA	TRBD2	CASSSSGTSGGAYNEQFF	TGTGCCAGCAGCTCCTCCGGGACTAGCGGGGGGGCCTACAATGAGCAGTTCTTC
TRBJ2-7	TRBV12-5	many	NA	CASGLRSGAGATEQYF	TGTGCTAGTGGTTTAAGGTCAGGGGCGGGGGCCACCGAGCAGTACTTC
TRBJ2-1	TRBV7-3	many	NA	CASSFSPSYNEQFF	TGTGCCAGCAGCTTCAGCCCCTCCTACAATGAGCAGTTCTTC
TRBJ2-3	TRBV2	many	TRBD2	CASRQLAGATDTQYF	TGTGCCAGCAGGCAGCTAGCGGGAGCGACAGATACGCAGTATTTT
TRBJ2-7	TRBV28	many	NA	CASSSTSGEQYF	TGTGCCAGCAGTTCCACATCGGGGGAGCAGTACTTC
TRBJ1-6	TRBV27	many	NA	CASRRSNNSPLHF	TGTGCCAGCAGAAGGTCTAATAATTCACCCCTCCACTTT
TRBJ2-1	TRBV30	many	NA	CAWSVVGSYNEQFF	TGTGCCTGGAGTGTGGTAGGTTCCTACAATGAGCAGTTCTTC
TRBJ2-7	TRBV7-9	NA	NA	CASSFARGGSSYEQYF	TGTGCCAGCAGCTTCGCCAGGGGGGGTAGCTCCTACGAGCAGTACTTC
TRBJ2-5	TRBV28	many	NA	CASSLFGGRETQYF	TGTGCCAGCAGTTTATTCGGGGGGCGGGAGACCCAGTACTTC
TRBJ1-4	TRBV28	many	NA	CASSLSSGAPIEKLFF	TGTGCCAGCAGTTTAAGTTCAGGGGCCCCCATAGAAAAACTGTTTTTT